The sequence of this T cell receptor beta chain was determined in a study of control samples from healthy donors and cancer patients. The method was immunoSEQ multiplex PCR; TCRdb's version includes in-frame clones alone and lacks a portion of them. Here the sample spans about 120,000 clones, 88% being singletons. The CDR3 spans 15 residues. V dropped 3 bases and J dropped 2 bases, with 13 bases sitting between them. From germline, CDR1 is SGHTA and CDR2 FQGNSA. This receptor was taken from a man between 35 and 55 years old in good health. The rearrangement uses TRBV7-2 and TRBJ1-1; no definite D call. Sequenced input: blood. CDR3 nucleotides: TGTGCCAGCAGCTTCGGTAGCACCCTCAACACTGAAGCTTTCTTT. It codes for CASSFGSTLNTEAFF.